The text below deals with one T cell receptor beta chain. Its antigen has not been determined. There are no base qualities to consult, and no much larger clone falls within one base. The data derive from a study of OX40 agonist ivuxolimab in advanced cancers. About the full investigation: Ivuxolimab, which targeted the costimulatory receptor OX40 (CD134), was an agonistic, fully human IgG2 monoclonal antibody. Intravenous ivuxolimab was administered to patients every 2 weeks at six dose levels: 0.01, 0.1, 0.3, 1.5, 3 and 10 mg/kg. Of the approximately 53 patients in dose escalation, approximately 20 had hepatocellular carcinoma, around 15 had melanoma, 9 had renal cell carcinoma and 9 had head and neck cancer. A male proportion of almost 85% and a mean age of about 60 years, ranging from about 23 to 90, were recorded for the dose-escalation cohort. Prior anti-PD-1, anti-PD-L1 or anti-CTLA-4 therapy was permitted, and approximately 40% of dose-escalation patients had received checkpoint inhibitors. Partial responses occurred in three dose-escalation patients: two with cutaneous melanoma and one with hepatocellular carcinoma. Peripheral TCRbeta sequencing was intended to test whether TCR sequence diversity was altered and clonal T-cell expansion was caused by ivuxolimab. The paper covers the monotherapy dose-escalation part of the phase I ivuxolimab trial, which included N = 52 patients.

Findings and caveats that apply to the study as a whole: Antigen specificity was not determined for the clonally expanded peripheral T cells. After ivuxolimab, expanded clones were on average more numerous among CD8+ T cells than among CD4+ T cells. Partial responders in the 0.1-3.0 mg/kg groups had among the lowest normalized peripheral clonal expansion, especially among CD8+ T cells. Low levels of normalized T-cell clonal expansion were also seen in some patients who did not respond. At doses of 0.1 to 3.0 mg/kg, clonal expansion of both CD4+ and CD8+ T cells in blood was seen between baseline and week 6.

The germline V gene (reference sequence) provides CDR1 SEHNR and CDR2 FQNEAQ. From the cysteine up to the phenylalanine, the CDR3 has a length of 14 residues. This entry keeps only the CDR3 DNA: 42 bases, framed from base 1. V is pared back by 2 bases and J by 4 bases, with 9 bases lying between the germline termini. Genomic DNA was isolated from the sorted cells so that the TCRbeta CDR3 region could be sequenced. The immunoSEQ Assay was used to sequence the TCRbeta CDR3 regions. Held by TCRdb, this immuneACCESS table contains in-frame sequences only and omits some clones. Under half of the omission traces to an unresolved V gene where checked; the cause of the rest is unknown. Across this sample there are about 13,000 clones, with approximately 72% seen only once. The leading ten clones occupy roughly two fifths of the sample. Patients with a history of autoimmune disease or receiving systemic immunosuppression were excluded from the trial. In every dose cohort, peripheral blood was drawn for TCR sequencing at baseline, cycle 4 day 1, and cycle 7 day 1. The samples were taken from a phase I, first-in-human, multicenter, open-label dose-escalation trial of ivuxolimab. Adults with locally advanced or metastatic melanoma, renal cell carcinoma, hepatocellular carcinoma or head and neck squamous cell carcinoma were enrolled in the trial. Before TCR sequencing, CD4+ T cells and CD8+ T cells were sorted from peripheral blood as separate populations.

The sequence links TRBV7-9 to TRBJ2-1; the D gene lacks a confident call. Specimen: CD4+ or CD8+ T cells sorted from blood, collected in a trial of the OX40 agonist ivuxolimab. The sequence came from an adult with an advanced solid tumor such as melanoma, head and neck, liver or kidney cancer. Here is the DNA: TGTGCCAGCAGCTTACTTCCCGGGTACAATGAGCAGTTCTTC. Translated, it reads CASSLLPGYNEQFF.